Listed here are 5 T cell receptor beta chains from one sample, sequenced in a study of T-cell memory formation after mild COVID-19. MiXCR was run by TCRdb on the 5' RACE reads, yielding one entry per CDR3 protein. The data show about 180,000 distinct CDR3 sequences, about 18% seen once. Material for sequencing was PBMCs or a T cell subset sorted from them (not recorded which). These receptors all stem from a man in his late teens or twenties who had mild COVID-19 (a few samples of this study predate the infection). Cell type and time point are not known.

This clonotype was recorded at least ten times. The V gene is TRBV28, the J gene TRBJ2-3, with 8 bases lining up with TRBD2. CDR3 length: 16 residues. CDR1 is MDHEN, CDR2 SYDVKM, per germline. The junction had 6 bases not matched to a gene; V was cut back by 3 bases and J by 1 base. The CDR3 DNA sequence: TGTGCCAGCAGTTTGGGGTCAGCGGGGGGCACAGATACGCAGTATTTT. This translates into CASSLGSAGGTDTQYF.

J is TRBJ2-1 and V is TRBV4-1; possibly TRBD1 for D (6 bases). The CDR3 consists of 17 residues. Trimming left V 4 bases short and J 6 bases short, with 22 bases between. The germline V gene has CDR1 MGHRA and CDR2 YSYEKL. CDR3 amino acids: CASSPDRFRRLFNEQFF. CDR3 nucleotides: TGCGCCAGCAGCCCCGACAGGTTCCGACGCCTTTTCAATGAGCAGTTCTTC.

The sample holds many counts of this clonotype. V and J are TRBV6-5 and TRBJ2-5; D may be TRBD2 (6 bases). The CDR3 is 14 residues long. Between the trimmed V and J ends, which lost 0 bases and 4 bases, there was a span of 9 bases. Germline assignment: CDR1 MNHEY and CDR2 SVGAGI. The CDR3 sequence: CASSYSGTGETQYF. CDR3 DNA: TGTGCCAGCAGTTACTCGGGGACTGGAGAGACCCAGTACTTC.

This clonotype is judged medium-sized. This chain links TRBV12-5 with TRBJ1-1, with D maybe TRBD1 (5 bases). Trimming cost V 1 base and J 3 bases, with 12 bases left between them. The germline V gene has CDR1 LGHNT and CDR2 FRNRAP. The CDR3 runs to 15 residues. The CDR3 region has the DNA TGTGCTAGTGGTTTGGCCCGGGGGGAAGACACTGAAGCTTTCTTT. Its protein is CASGLARGEDTEAFF.

This chain connects TRBV19 to TRBJ1-2, with a possible D match to TRBD1 (5 bases). The V gene lost 6 bases and the J gene lost 4 bases, with 12 bases spanning the gap. The CDR3 is 13 amino acids. Germline V gives CDR1 LNHDA, CDR2 SQIVND (reference sequence). CDR3 region: CASRVRETYGYTF. The CDR3, as DNA: TGTGCCAGTAGGGTCAGGGAGACCTATGGCTACACCTTC.